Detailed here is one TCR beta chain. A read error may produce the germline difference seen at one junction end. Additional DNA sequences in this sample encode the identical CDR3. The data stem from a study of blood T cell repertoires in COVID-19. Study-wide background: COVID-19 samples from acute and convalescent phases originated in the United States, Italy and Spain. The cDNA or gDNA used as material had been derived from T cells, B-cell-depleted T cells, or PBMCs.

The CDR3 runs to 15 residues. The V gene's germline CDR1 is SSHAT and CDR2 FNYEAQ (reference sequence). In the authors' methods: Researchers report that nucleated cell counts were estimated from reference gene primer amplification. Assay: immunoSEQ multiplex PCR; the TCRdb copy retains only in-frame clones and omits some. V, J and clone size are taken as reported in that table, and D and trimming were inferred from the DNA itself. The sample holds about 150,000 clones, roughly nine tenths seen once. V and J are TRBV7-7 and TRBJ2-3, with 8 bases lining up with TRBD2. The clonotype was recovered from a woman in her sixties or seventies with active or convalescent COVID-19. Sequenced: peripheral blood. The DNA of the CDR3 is TGTGCTAGCAGCCCGGGACTAGGTAGCACAGATACGCAGTATTTT. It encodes CASSPGLGSTDTQYF. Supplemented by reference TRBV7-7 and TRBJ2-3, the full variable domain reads GAGVSQSPRYKVTKRGQDVTLRCDPISSHATLYWYQQALGQGPEFLTYFNYEAQPDKSGLPSDRFSAERPEGSISTLTIQRTEQRDSAMYRCASSPGLGSTDTQYFGPGTRLTVL.